Included here is one TCR beta chain sequence, with context. Its antigen is not known. The sample originates from a study of post-analysis software for immune sequencing data. Trimming pared 4 bases from V and 0 bases from J, leaving 9 bases between. The CDR3 covers 14 residues. Germline lookup yields CDR1 SEHNR and CDR2 FQNEAQ (reference sequence). The authors incorporated unique molecular identifiers into the TCR beta cDNA libraries. MiXCR, applied by TCRdb to the PCR reads, yields one record per CDR3 protein. The data hold 820,000 or so distinct CDR3 sequences, with approximately 53% observed a single time. General study results and limits: Clustering by F measure revealed strong co-clustering among samples prepared together in one batch. Four or five TRBV segments (TRBV5-6, TRBV5-1 and TRBV20-1 among them) occurred more frequently in patients than in controls. In multiple sclerosis, normalized Chao1 diversity was significantly below that of controls.

This TCR came from a girl aged 5 to 17 with multiple sclerosis. The chain links TRBV7-9 to TRBJ2-5, with D perhaps TRBD1 (6 bases). The sample was blood. DNA for the CDR3: TGTGCCAGCAGCTCTACAGGGTACCAAGAGACCCAGTACTTC. This codes for CASSSTGYQETQYF.